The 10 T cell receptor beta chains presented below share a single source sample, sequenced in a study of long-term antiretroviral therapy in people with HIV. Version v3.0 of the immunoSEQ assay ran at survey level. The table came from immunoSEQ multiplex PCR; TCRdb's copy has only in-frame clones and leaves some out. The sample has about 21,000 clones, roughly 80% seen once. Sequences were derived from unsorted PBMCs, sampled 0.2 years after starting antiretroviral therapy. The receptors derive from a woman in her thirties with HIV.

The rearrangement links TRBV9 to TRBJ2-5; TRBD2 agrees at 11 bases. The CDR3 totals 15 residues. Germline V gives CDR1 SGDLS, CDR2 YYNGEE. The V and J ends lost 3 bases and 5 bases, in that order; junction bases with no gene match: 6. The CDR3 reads CASSASSGGRETQYF. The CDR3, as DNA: TGTGCCAGCAGCGCTTCTAGCGGGGGGAGGGAGACCCAGTACTTC.

CDR3 nucleotide sequence: TGTGCCAGCAACGGACAGGTCTACACCTTC. Its protein is CASNGQVYTF. This chain links TRBV2 with TRBJ1-2; 7 positions agree with TRBD1. The ends lost 7 bases at V and 10 bases at J; junction bases unmatched: 3. Germline values: CDR1 SNHLY, CDR2 FYNNEI. This CDR3 is 10 amino acids long.

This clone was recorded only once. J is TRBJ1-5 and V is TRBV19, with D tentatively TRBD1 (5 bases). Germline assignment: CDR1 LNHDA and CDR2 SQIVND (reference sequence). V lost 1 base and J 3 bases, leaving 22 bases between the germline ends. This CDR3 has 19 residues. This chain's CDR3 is CASSIAPGGTYSNNQPQHF. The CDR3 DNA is TGTGCCAGTAGTATAGCGCCAGGAGGGACCTATAGTAACAATCAGCCCCAGCATTTT. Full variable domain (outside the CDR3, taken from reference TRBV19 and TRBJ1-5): DGGITQSPKYLFRKEGQNVTLSCEQNLNHDAMYWYRQDPGQGLRLIYYSQIVNDFQKGDIAEGYSVSREKKESFPLTVTSAQKNPTAFYLCASSIAPGGTYSNNQPQHFGDGTRLSIL.

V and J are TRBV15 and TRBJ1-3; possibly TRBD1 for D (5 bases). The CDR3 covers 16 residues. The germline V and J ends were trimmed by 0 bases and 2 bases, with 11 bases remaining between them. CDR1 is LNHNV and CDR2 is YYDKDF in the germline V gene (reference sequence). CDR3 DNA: TGTGCCACCAGCAGAGATGGGGGTTCTGCTGGAAACACCATATATTTT. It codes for CATSRDGGSAGNTIYF.

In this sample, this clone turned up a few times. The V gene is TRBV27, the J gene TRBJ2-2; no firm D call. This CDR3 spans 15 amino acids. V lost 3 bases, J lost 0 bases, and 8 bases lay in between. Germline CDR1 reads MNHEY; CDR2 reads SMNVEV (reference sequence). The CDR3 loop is CASSLRLSNTGELFF. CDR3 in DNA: TGTGCCAGCAGTTTGCGCCTTTCGAACACCGGGGAGCTGTTTTTT.

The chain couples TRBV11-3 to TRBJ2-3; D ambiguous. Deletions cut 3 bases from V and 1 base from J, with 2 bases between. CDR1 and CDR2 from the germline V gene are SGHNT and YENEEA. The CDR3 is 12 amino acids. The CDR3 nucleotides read TGTGCCAGCAGCTTGGGCACAGATACGCAGTATTTT. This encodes CASSLGTDTQYF.

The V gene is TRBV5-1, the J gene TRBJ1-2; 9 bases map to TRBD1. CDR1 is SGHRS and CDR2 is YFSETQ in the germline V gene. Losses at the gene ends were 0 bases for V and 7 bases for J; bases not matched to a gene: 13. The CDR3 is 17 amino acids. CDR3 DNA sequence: TGCGCCAGCAGCTTGGAAGCATCGGGACAGGGTCGAGGTGGCTACACCTTC. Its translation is CASSLEASGQGRGGYTF.

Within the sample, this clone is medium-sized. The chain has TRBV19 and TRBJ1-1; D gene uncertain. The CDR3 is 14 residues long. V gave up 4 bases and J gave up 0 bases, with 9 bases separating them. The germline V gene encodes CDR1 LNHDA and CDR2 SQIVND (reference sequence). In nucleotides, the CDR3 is TGTGCCAGTAGTACGGAAGTCCTGAACACTGAAGCTTTCTTT. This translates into CASSTEVLNTEAFF.

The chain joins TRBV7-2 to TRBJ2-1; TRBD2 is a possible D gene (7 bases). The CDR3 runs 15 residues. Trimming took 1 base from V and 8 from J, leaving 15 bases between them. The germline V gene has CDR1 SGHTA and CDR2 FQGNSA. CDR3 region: CASSLERGALYEQFF. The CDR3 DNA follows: TGTGCCAGCAGCTTAGAACGGGGGGCGCTTTATGAGCAGTTCTTC. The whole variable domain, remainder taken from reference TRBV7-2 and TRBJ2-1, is GAGVSQSPSNKVTEKGKDVELRCDPISGHTALYWYRQSLGQGLEFLIYFQGNSAPDKSGLPSDRFSAERTGGSVSTLTIQRTQQEDSAVYLCASSLERGALYEQFFGPGTRLTVL.

The CDR3 protein is CASKSSGGITYEQYF. DNA of the CDR3: TGCGCCAGCAAGTCTAGCGGGGGGATCACCTACGAGCAGTACTTC. The V call is TRBV10-1, the J call TRBJ2-7; 11 bases line up with TRBD2. This CDR3 comprises 15 residues. J was trimmed by 2 bases and V by 7 bases; bases with no gene match: 7. CDR1 is WNHNN, CDR2 SYGVQD, per germline (reference sequence).